A single sample is the source of the 3 T cell receptor beta chains below, sequenced in a study of post-analysis software for immune sequencing data. General study points: Five TRBV segments, TRBV5-6, TRBV5-1 and TRBV20-1 among them, were found more frequent in patients than controls.

Prepared TCR beta cDNA libraries contained unique molecular identifiers. TCRdb reprocessed the PCR reads via MiXCR and lists one record per CDR3 protein. In the table there are fewer than 700,000 distinct CDR3 sequences, roughly two fifths of which are singletons. Their antigen targets remain unknown. The specimen sequenced was blood. The receptors were gathered from a girl between 5 and 17 years old with multiple sclerosis.

This rearrangement joins TRBV13 to TRBJ1-2; the match to TRBD1 covers 9 bases. This CDR3 comprises 16 residues. Trimming at V came to 5 bases and at J to 7 bases, leaving 14 bases not matched to a gene. Germline values: CDR1 PRHDT, CDR2 FYEKMQ (reference sequence). CDR3 amino acids: CASSGGQGSPLGGYTF. CDR3 DNA sequence: TGTGCCAGCAGCGGGGGACAGGGATCCCCTCTTGGTGGCTACACCTTC.

The chain joins TRBV5-1 to TRBJ1-1, with D hard to call. Trimming removed 3 bases from V and 1 base from J, with 13 bases in between. The germline gives CDR1 SGHRS, CDR2 YFSETQ. The CDR3 runs to 15 residues. CDR3 DNA sequence: TGCGCCAGCAGCTCATTCGCCAGGACGAACACTGAAGCTTTCTTT. It translates to CASSSFARTNTEAFF.

V is TRBV5-5 and J is TRBJ2-5; 12 bases line up with TRBD1. The V gene end was trimmed by 4 bases and the J gene end by 5 bases; junction bases not matched to a gene: 6. Germline loops: CDR1 SGHKS, CDR2 YYEKEE (reference sequence). This CDR3 spans 15 amino acids. This chain's CDR3 is CASSDGTGGLETQYF. CDR3 in DNA: TGTGCCAGCAGCGACGGGACAGGGGGCTTGGAGACCCAGTACTTC.